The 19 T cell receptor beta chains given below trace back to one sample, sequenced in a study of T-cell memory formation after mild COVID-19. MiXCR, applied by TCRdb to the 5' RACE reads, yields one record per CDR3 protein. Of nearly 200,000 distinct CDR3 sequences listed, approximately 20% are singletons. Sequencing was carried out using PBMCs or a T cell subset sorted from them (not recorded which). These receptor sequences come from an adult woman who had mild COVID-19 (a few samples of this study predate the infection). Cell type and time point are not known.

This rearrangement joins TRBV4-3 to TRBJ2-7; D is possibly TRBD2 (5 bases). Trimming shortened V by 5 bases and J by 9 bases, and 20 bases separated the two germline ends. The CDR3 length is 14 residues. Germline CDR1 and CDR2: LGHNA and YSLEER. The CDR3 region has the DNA TGCGCCAGCAGCTTACGGACTGCCGCCCAAGGGCAGTACTTC. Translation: CASSLRTAAQGQYF.

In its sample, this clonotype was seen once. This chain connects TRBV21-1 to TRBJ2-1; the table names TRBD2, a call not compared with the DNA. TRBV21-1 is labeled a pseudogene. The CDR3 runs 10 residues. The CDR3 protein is CAGRTIEQFF. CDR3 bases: TGTGCCGGACGGACTATTGAGCAGTTCTTC.

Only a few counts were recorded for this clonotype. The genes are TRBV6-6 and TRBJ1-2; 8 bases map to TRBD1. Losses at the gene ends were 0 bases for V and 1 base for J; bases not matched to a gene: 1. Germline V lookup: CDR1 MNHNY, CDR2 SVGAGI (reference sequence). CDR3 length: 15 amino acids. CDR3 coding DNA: TGTGCCAGCAGTTACTCGGACAGGGTTAACTATGGCTACACCTTC. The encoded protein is CASSYSDRVNYGYTF.

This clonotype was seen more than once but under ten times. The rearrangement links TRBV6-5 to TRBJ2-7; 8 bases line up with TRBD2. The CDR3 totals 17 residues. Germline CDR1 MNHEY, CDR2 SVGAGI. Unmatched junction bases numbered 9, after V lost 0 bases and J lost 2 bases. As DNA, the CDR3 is TGTGCCAGCAGTTACTCAGCGGGAGCGACGGGGCCCTACGAGCAGTACTTC. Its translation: CASSYSAGATGPYEQYF.

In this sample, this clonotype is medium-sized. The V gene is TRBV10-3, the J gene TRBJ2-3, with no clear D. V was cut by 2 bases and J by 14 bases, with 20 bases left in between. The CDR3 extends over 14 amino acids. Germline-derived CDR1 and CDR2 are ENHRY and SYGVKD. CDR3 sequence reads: CAISEDGAPGLRYF. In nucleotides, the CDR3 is TGTGCCATCAGTGAGGACGGCGCGCCAGGTCTCCGGTATTTT.

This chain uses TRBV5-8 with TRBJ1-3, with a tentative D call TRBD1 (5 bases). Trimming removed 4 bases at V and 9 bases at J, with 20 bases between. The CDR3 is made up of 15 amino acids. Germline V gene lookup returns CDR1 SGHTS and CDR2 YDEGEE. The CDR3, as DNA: TGTGCCAGCAGCCCTATTCAACAGGTGTCAAGCACCATATATTTT. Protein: CASSPIQQVSSTIYF.

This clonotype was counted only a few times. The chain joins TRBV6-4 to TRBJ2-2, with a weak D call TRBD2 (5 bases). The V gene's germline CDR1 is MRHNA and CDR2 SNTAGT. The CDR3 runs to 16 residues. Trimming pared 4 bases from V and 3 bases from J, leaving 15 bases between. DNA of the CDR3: TGTGCCAGCAGTGGCCAACTAGTATTCGACACCGGGGAGCTGTTTTTT. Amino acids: CASSGQLVFDTGELFF.

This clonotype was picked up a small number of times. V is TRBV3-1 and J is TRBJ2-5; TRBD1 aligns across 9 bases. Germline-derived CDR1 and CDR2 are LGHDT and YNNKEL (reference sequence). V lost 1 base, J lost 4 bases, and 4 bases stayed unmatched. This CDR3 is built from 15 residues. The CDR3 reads CASSQGDRVRETQYF. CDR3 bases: TGTGCCAGCAGCCAAGGGGACAGGGTTAGAGAGACCCAGTACTTC.

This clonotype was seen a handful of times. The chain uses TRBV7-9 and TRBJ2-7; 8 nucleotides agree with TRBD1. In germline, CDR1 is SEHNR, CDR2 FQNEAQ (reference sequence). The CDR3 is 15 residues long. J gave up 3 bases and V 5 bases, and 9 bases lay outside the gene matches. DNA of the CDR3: TGTGCCAGCAGCCGGCAAGACAGGGGAGGCTACGAGCAGTACTTC. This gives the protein CASSRQDRGGYEQYF.

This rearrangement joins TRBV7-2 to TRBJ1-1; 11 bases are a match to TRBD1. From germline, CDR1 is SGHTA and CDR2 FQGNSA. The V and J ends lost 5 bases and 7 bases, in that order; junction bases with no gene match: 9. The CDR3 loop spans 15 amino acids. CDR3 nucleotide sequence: TGTGCCAGCAGCCTCTCCGGGACAGGGGGGAATGAAGCTTTCTTT. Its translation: CASSLSGTGGNEAFF.

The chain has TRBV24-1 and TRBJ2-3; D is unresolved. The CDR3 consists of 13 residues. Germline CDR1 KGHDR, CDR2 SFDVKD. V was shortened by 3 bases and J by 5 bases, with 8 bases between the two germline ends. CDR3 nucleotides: TGTGCCACCAGTGATGCCCCACTAGATACGCAGTATTTT. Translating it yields CATSDAPLDTQYF.

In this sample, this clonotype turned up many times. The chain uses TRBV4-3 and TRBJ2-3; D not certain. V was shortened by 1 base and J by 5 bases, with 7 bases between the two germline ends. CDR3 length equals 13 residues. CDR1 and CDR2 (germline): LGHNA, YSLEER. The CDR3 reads CASSQVLLDTQYF. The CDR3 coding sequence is TGCGCCAGCAGCCAAGTGCTCTTAGATACGCAGTATTTT.

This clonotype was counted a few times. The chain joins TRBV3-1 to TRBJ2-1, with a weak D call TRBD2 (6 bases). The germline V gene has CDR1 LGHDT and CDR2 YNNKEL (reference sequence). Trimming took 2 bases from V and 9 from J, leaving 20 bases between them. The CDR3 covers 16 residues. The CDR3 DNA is TGTGCCAGCAGCCAAAATGGGGAGGTGTCAGGTGGTGAGCAGTTCTTC. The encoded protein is CASSQNGEVSGGEQFF.

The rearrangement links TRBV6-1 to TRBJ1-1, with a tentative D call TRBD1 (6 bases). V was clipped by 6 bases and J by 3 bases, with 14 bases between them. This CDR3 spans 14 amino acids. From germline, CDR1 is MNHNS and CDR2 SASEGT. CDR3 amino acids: CASSGGQGHTEAFF. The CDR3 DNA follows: TGTGCCAGCAGCGGAGGGCAGGGGCACACTGAAGCTTTCTTT.

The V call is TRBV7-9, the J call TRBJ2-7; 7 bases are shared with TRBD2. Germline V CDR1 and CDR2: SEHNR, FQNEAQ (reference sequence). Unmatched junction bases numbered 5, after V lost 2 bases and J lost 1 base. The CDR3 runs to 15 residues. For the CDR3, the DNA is TGTGCCAGCAGCTTATTCTCGGGGGGATCCTACGAGCAGTACTTC. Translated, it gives CASSLFSGGSYEQYF.

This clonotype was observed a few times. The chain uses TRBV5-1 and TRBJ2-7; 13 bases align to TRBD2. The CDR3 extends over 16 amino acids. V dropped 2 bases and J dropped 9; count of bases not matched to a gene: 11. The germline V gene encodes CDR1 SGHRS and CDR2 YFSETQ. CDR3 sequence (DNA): TGCGCCAGCAGCTTATCAAGGACTAGCGGGAGAGAAGGGCAGTACTTC. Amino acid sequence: CASSLSRTSGREGQYF.

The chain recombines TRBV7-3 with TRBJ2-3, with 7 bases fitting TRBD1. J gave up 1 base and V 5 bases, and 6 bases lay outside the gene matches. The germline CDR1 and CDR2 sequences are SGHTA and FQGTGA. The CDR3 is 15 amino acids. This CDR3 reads CASSRQGSGTDTQYF. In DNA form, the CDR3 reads TGTGCCAGCAGCCGACAGGGTTCAGGCACAGATACGCAGTATTTT.

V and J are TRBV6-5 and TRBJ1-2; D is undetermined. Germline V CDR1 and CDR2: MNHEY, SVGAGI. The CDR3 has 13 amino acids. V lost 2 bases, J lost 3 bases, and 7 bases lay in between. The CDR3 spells CASSYTAYYGYTF. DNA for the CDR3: TGTGCCAGCAGTTACACCGCCTACTATGGCTACACCTTC.

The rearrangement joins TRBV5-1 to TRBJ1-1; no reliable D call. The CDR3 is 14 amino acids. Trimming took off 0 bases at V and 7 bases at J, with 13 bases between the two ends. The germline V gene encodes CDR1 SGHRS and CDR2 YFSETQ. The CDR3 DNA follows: TGCGCCAGCAGCTTGGAGAGCCGGACGGATGAAGCTTTCTTT. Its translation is CASSLESRTDEAFF.